These 27 T cell receptor beta chains were all obtained from the same sample, sequenced in a study of blood T cell repertoires in COVID-19. Here immunoSEQ multiplex PCR was the method, and the copy in TCRdb shows in-frame clones only, minus some. The sample lists about 190,000 clones, around nine tenths occurring once. Sequences were obtained from peripheral blood. Receptors were obtained from a woman aged 70 to 79 with COVID-19, enrolled during active disease.

This clone was picked up one time. V is TRBV4-1 and J is TRBJ1-2; TRBD1 agrees at 8 bases. Germline CDR1 is MGHRA and CDR2 is YSYEKL. The CDR3 is 15 residues long. The V segment lost 1 base and the J segment 8 bases; nucleotides outside the gene matches: 9. The DNA of the CDR3 is TGCGCCAGCAGCCAAGGCAAATGGACAGGGATCGGCTACACCTTC. Protein sequence: CASSQGKWTGIGYTF.

The J gene is TRBJ2-7, the V gene TRBV28; 9 nucleotides agree with TRBD1. Germline V gene lookup returns CDR1 MDHEN and CDR2 SYDVKM. CDR3 length equals 15 residues. Trimming removed 7 bases from V and 3 bases from J; junction bases left unmatched: 10. The chain's CDR3 is CASTLPGQGYYEQYF. CDR3 nucleotide sequence: TGTGCCAGCACCCTGCCGGGACAGGGATACTACGAGCAGTACTTC.

The CDR3 DNA reads TGTGCCGTGGGCAGTTCCGGGGAGCTGTTTTTT. Amino acid sequence: CAVGSSGELFF. The chain couples TRBV7-6 to TRBJ2-2; D remains ambiguous. The CDR3 covers 11 residues. The germline gives CDR1 SGHVS, CDR2 FNYEAQ. V was pared by 11 bases and J by 6 bases, with 10 bases between.

CDR3 coding DNA: TGTGCCAGTAGTATAGGCCGCCAGGGGGATGGCTACACCTTC. Translation gives CASSIGRQGDGYTF. The J gene is TRBJ1-2, the V gene TRBV19, with 7 bases aligning to TRBD1. This CDR3 has 14 residues. Germline loops: CDR1 LNHDA, CDR2 SQIVND (reference sequence). J lost 6 bases, V lost 1 base, and 5 bases had no gene match.

The chain uses TRBV28 and TRBJ2-5; 10 bases agree with TRBD1. With 10 bases clipped from V and 5 bases from J, the junction kept 7 bases outside the gene matches. The CDR3 is 13 residues long. Germline CDR1 is MDHEN and CDR2 is SYDVKM. The CDR3 reads CANRRQGAETQYF. The CDR3 DNA reads as TGTGCCAACAGACGACAGGGGGCGGAGACCCAGTACTTC.

The chain couples TRBV20-1 to TRBJ1-1, with unresolved D. The CDR3 totals 13 residues. V lost 3 bases and J lost 5, with 13 bases in between. Germline V gene sequence: CDR1 DFQATT, CDR2 SNEGSKA (reference sequence). For the CDR3, the DNA is TGCAGTGCTAGTTGGATGGTCGGGACTGAAGCTTTCTTT. Translation gives CSASWMVGTEAFF.

The chain is built from TRBV5-1 and TRBJ2-7; 11 bases are shared with TRBD1. This CDR3 is 15 amino acids long. Per the germline V gene, CDR1 is SGHRS and CDR2 is YFSETQ. V trimming: 3 bases; J trimming: 3 bases; junction bases outside the gene matches: 5. CDR3 sequence reads: CASSWGDRGNYEQYF. CDR3 DNA: TGCGCCAGCAGCTGGGGGGACAGGGGGAACTACGAGCAGTACTTC.

The V call is TRBV4-1, the J call TRBJ1-1; 12 bases match TRBD1. The CDR3 spans 18 residues. V lost 0 bases and J lost 1; bases outside the gene matches: 6. Germline-derived CDR1 and CDR2 are MGHRA and YSYEKL. The CDR3 bases are TGCGCCAGCAGCCAAGAATCGGGACAGGGGGCTTGGAACACTGAAGCTTTCTTT. The encoded protein is CASSQESGQGAWNTEAFF.

V is TRBV7-3 and J is TRBJ2-3, with 7 bases matching TRBD2. The CDR3 contains 17 residues. With 1 base clipped from V and 3 bases from J, the junction kept 10 bases outside the gene matches. Looked up from germline, CDR1 is SGHTA and CDR2 is FQGTGA. The CDR3 DNA sequence: TGTGCCAGCAGCTTAAGTGGGGCGGGAGTTGCGACAGATACGCAGTATTTT. This translates into CASSLSGAGVATDTQYF.

The chain employs TRBV7-3 and TRBJ1-1; TRBD1 might be the D (6 bases). The germline V gene encodes CDR1 SGHTA and CDR2 FQGTGA. Trimming pared 5 bases from V and 5 bases from J, leaving 15 bases between. CDR3 length equals 14 residues. The CDR3 nucleotides are TGTGCCAGCAGCCTCCTCGGGGGGCGAACTGAAGCTTTCTTT. It is translated as CASSLLGGRTEAFF.

The chain has TRBV18 and TRBJ2-7; D unresolved. CDR1 is KGHSH, CDR2 LQKENI, per germline. There are 14 residues in the CDR3. V lost 3 bases and J lost 0, with 9 bases in between. The CDR3 loop reads CASSPGTTSYEQYF. The CDR3 region has the DNA TGTGCCAGCTCACCCGGCACTACCTCCTACGAGCAGTACTTC. Variable domain in full (rest from reference TRBV18 and TRBJ2-7): NAGVMQNPRHLVRRRGQEARLRCSPMKGHSHVYWYRQLPEEGLKFMVYLQKENIIDESGMPKERFSAEFPKEGPSILRIQQVVRGDSAAYFCASSPGTTSYEQYFGPGTRLTVT.

This clone was detected only once. This chain connects TRBV3-1 (or the pseudogene TRBV3-2) to TRBJ1-5; 8 nucleotides match TRBD1. V lost 1 base and J lost 7; bases outside the gene matches: 6. The germline gives CDR1 LGHDT, CDR2 YNNKEL (reference sequence). The CDR3 spans 15 residues. The CDR3 spells CASSQAGTGSQPQHF. CDR3 DNA: TGTGCCAGCAGCCAAGCCGGGACAGGTTCGCAGCCCCAGCATTTT.

This clone was counted once. The chain uses TRBV2 and TRBJ1-6; possibly TRBD1 for D (6 bases). Trimming stripped 7 bases from V and 6 bases from J, with 7 bases between. This CDR3 is 12 amino acids long. Looked up from germline, CDR1 is SNHLY and CDR2 is FYNNEI. The CDR3 coding sequence is TGTGCCAGCAACAGGGCTAATTCACCCCTCCACTTT. Translation: CASNRANSPLHF. Full variable domain (missing parts from reference TRBV2 and TRBJ1-6): EPEVTQTPSHQVTQMGQEVILRCVPISNHLYFYWYRQILGQKVEFLVSFYNNEISEKSEIFDDQFSVERPDGSNFTLKIRSTKLEDSAMYFCASNRANSPLHFGNGTRLTVT.

The chain couples TRBV19 to TRBJ1-5; D perhaps matches TRBD1 (6 bases). Germline CDR1 reads LNHDA; CDR2 reads SQIVND (reference sequence). The CDR3 sequence is 14 residues long. Between the trimmed V and J ends, which lost 3 bases and 4 bases, there was a span of 10 bases. In DNA, the CDR3 is TGTGCCAGTAGTATCACAGGGAATAATCAGCCCCAGCATTTT. This codes for CASSITGNNQPQHF.

The chain recombines TRBV19 with TRBJ2-3; 7 bases fit TRBD2. Germline values: CDR1 LNHDA, CDR2 SQIVND (reference sequence). With 5 bases clipped from V and 2 bases from J, the junction kept 10 bases outside the gene matches. This CDR3 is built from 16 residues. The CDR3 DNA reads as TGTGCCAGTAGTCCCCCCACGGGACTACACACAGATACGCAGTATTTT. This gives the protein CASSPPTGLHTDTQYF.

J is TRBJ2-1 and V is TRBV27; 8 bases match TRBD2. V trimming: 6 bases; J trimming: 0 bases; junction bases outside the gene matches: 4. The CDR3 consists of 15 residues. Per germline, CDR1 MNHEY and CDR2 SMNVEV (reference sequence). The CDR3: CASSVSGSSYNEQFF. Written as DNA, the CDR3 is TGTGCCAGCAGCGTAAGCGGGAGCTCCTACAATGAGCAGTTCTTC.

The gene calls are TRBV6-5 and TRBJ2-1; 8 bases align to TRBD2. J gave up 8 bases and V 6 bases, and 9 bases lay outside the gene matches. Germline V CDR1 and CDR2: MNHEY, SVGAGI. This CDR3 is built from 14 residues. CDR3 amino acids: CASRRLAPSYEQFF. The CDR3 DNA follows: TGTGCCAGCAGAAGACTAGCGCCAAGCTATGAGCAGTTCTTC.

The genes are TRBV24-1 and TRBJ1-5, with TRBD1 matching over 7 bases. The CDR3 loop spans 16 amino acids. The V gene end was trimmed by 7 bases and the J gene end by 3 bases; junction bases not matched to a gene: 11. Per the germline V gene, CDR1 is KGHDR and CDR2 is SFDVKD. The CDR3 DNA reads as TGTGCCACCAGAGATGATTACAGGGGTTACAATCAGCCCCAGCATTTT. It encodes CATRDDYRGYNQPQHF.

The chain is built from TRBV19 and TRBJ1-3, with 7 bases that match TRBD1. Germline lookup yields CDR1 LNHDA and CDR2 SQIVND (reference sequence). Trimming removed 5 bases from V and 3 bases from J; junction bases left unmatched: 13. The CDR3 totals 17 residues. CDR3 DNA sequence: TGTGCCAGTAGTGCATATCCGGGGACAGTTTTTGGAAACACCATATATTTT. Its translation: CASSAYPGTVFGNTIYF.

The chain carries TRBV3-1 (or the pseudogene TRBV3-2) and TRBJ1-1; D is possibly TRBD1 (5 bases). The CDR3 extends over 13 amino acids. CDR1 is LGHDT, CDR2 YNNKEL, per germline (reference sequence). The ends were cut back, 7 bases at V and 9 bases at J, with 18 bases in the middle. The CDR3 DNA is TGTGCCAGCAACCACTGGGGTGTGGGGCAAGCTTTCTTT. This codes for CASNHWGVGQAFF.

For the CDR3, the DNA is TGTGCCAGCAGTTTTAACCGGGTAATTGAAGCTTTCTTT. It specifies CASSFNRVIEAFF. The gene calls are TRBV12-3 or TRBV12-4 and TRBJ1-1; D remains unclear. V lost 3 bases to trimming and J lost 7 bases, with 12 bases between them. The CDR3 is made up of 13 amino acids.

J is TRBJ2-1 and V is TRBV13; 13 bases are shared with TRBD2. This CDR3 is built from 16 residues. The V gene's germline CDR1 is PRHDT and CDR2 FYEKMQ (reference sequence). Germline trimming cut 4 bases from V and 4 bases from J; bases unmatched to any gene: 4. The CDR3 reads CASSSTSGRSYNEQFF. In DNA form, the CDR3 reads TGTGCCAGCAGCTCGACTAGCGGGAGGTCTTACAATGAGCAGTTCTTC.

This rearrangement joins TRBV5-1 to TRBJ2-3, with 8 bases that match TRBD2. The V gene end was trimmed by 4 bases and the J gene end by 6 bases; junction bases not matched to a gene: 10. The CDR3 is 15 amino acids. Germline V gives CDR1 SGHRS, CDR2 YFSETQ. CDR3 protein: CASSPDGRGMDTQYF. DNA of the CDR3: TGCGCCAGCAGCCCCGACGGGAGGGGGATGGATACGCAGTATTTT.

A note on this clone: This sample includes further DNA sequences coding for the same CDR3. The rearrangement joins TRBV6-5 to TRBJ2-6; D is unclear. The CDR3 spans 13 residues. The V gene's germline CDR1 is MNHEY and CDR2 SVGAGI. V was shortened by 7 bases and J by 0 bases, with 4 bases between the two germline ends. The CDR3, as DNA: TGTGCCAGCATCCTCTCTGGGGCCAACGTCCTGACTTTC. It specifies CASILSGANVLTF.

The CDR3 reads CASSLPGGWKTQYF. As DNA, the CDR3 is TGTGCCAGCAGCCTACCGGGGGGGTGGAAGACCCAGTACTTC. The gene calls are TRBV3-1 (or the pseudogene TRBV3-2) and TRBJ2-5, with 8 bases identical to TRBD2. The CDR3 extends over 14 amino acids. V lost 4 bases, J lost 6 bases, and 7 bases stayed unmatched. Germline V gene lookup returns CDR1 LGHDT and CDR2 YNNKEL (reference sequence).

The CDR3 DNA reads TGTGCCAGCACCCCTAACCGAGGCAGTCGTCGTTACTCCTACAATGAGCAGTTCTTC. As protein: CASTPNRGSRRYSYNEQFF. The chain joins TRBV28 to TRBJ2-1; no definite D call. V shed 7 bases and J shed 0 bases, with 25 bases lying between them. The CDR3 contains 19 residues. Germline CDR1 MDHEN, CDR2 SYDVKM.

The J gene is TRBJ1-1, the V gene TRBV30; D may be TRBD1 (5 bases). Germline CDR1 reads GTSNPN; CDR2 reads SVGIG (reference sequence). CDR3 length: 13 residues. The germline V and J ends were trimmed by 3 bases and 5 bases, with 13 bases remaining between them. This chain's CDR3 is CAWRKGSGTEAFF. Written as DNA, the CDR3 is TGTGCCTGGAGGAAGGGGTCCGGAACTGAAGCTTTCTTT.